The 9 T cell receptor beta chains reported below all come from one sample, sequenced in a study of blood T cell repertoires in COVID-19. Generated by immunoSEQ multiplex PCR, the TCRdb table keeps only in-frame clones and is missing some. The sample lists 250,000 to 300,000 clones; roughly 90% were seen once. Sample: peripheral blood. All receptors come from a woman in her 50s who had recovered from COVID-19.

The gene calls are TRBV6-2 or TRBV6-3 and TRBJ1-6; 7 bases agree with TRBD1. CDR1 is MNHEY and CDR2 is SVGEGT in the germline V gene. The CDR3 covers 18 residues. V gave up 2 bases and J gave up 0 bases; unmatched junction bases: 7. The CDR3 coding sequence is TGTGCCAGCAGTTACGGGGACAGCTCTAGCTCCTATAATTCACCCCTCCACTTT. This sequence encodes CASSYGDSSSSYNSPLHF.

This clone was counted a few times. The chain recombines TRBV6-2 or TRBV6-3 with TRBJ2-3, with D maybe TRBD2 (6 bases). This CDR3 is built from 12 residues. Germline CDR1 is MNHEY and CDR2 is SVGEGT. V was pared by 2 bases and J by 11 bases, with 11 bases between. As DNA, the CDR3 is TGTGCCAGCAGTTACAAGTGGGGGGTGCAGTATTTT. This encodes CASSYKWGVQYF.

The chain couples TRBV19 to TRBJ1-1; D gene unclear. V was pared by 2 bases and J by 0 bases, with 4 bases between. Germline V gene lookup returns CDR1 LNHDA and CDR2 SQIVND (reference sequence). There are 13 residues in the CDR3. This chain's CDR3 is CASSILVNTEAFF. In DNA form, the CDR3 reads TGTGCCAGTAGTATACTAGTGAACACTGAAGCTTTCTTT.

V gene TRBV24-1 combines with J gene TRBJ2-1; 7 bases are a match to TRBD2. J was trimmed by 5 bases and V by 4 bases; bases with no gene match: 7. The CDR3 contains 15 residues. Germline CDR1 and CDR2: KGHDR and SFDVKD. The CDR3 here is CATSDTGTTDNEQFF. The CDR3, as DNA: TGTGCCACCAGTGACACCGGGACTACTGACAATGAGCAGTTCTTC.

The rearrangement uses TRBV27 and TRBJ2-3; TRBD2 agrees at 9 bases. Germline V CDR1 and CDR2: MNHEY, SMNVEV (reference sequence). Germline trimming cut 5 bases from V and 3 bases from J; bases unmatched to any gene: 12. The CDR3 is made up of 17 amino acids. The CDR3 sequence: CASSPPGILAGTDTQYF. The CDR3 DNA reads TGTGCCAGCAGTCCCCCCGGGATACTAGCGGGTACAGATACGCAGTATTTT.

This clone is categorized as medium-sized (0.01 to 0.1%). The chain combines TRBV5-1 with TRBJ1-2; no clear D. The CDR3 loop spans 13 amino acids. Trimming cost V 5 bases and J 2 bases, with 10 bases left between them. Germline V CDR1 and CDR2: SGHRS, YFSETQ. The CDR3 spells CASSYAGNYGYTF. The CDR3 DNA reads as TGCGCCAGCAGTTATGCGGGGAACTATGGCTACACCTTC.

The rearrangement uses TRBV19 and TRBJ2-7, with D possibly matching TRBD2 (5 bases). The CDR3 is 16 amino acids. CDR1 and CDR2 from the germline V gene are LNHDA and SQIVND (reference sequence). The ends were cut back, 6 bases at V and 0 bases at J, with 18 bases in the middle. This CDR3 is CASREKPGSNSYEQYF. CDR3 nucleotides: TGTGCCAGTAGAGAAAAGCCGGGATCCAACTCCTACGAGCAGTACTTC. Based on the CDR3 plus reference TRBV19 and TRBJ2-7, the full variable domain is DGGITQSPKYLFRKEGQNVTLSCEQNLNHDAMYWYRQDPGQGLRLIYYSQIVNDFQKGDIAEGYSVSREKKESFPLTVTSAQKNPTAFYLCASREKPGSNSYEQYFGPGTRLTVT.

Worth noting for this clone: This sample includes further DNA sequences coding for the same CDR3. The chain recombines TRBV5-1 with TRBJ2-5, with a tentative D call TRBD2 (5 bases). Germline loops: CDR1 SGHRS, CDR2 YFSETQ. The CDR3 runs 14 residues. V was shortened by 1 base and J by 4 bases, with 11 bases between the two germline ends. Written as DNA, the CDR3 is TGCGCCAGCAGCTTGCGGGGATTAGGAGAGACCCAGTACTTC. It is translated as CASSLRGLGETQYF.

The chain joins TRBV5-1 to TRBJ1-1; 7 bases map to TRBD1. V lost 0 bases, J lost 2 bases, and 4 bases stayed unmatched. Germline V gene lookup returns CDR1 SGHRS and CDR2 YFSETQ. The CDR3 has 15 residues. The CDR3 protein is CASSLGGQRNTEAFF. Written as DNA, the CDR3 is TGCGCCAGCAGCTTGGGGGGACAGAGAAACACTGAAGCTTTCTTT.